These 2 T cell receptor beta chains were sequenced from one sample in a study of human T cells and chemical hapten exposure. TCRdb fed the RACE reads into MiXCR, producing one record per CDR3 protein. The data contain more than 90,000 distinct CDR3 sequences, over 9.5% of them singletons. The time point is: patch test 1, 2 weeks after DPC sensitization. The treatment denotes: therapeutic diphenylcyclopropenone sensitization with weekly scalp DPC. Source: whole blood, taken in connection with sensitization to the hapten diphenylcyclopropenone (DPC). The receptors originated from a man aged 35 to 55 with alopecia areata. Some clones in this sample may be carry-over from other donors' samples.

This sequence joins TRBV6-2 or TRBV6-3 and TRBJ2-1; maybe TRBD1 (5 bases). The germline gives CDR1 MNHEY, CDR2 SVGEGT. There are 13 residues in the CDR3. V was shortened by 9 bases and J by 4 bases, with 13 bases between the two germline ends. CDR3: CASHPTVYNEQFF. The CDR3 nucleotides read TGTGCCAGTCACCCGACAGTTTACAATGAGCAGTTCTTC.

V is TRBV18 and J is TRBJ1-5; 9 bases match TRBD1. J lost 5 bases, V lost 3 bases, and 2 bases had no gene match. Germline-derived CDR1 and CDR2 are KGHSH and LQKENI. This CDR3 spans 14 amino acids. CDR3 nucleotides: TGTGCCAGCTCACCTGACAGGGGGTATCAGCCCCAGCATTTT. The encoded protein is CASSPDRGYQPQHF.